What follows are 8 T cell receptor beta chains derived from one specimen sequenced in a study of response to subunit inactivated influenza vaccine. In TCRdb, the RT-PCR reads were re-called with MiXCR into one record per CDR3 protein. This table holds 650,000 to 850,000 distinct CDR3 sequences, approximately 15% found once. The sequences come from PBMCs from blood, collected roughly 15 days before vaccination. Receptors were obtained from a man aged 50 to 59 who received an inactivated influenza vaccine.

CDR3 in DNA: TGCGCCAGCAGCTTGGAGGTTGTAGGGCCAACAGATACGCAGTATTTT. The encoded protein is CASSLEVVGPTDTQYF. The rearrangement joins TRBV5-1 to TRBJ2-3; D call uncertain. V was pared by 0 bases and J by 3 bases, with 14 bases between. Germline lookup yields CDR1 SGHRS and CDR2 YFSETQ. The CDR3 contains 16 residues.

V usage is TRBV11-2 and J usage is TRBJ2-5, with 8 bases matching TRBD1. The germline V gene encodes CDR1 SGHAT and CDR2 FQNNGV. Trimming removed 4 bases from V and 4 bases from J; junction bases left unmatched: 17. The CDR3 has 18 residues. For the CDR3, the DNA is TGTGCCAGCAGCTCACCTTCCGGCGGACAGGGATGGGCAGAGACCCAGTACTTC. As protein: CASSSPSGGQGWAETQYF.

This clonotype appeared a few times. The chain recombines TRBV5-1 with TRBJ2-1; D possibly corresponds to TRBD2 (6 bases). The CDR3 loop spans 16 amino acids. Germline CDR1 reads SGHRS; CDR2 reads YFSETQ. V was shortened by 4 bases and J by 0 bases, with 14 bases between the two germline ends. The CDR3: CASSPYSGSSYNEQFF. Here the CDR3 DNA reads TGCGCCAGCAGCCCTTATAGCGGTTCCTCCTACAATGAGCAGTTCTTC.

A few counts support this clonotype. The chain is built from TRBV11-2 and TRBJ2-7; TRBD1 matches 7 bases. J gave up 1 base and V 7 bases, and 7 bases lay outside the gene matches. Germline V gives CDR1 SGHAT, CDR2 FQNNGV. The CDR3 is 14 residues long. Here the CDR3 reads CASIPGTASYEQYF. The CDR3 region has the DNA TGTGCCAGCATCCCCGGGACAGCTTCCTACGAGCAGTACTTC. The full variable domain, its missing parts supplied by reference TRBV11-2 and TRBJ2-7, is EAGVAQSPRYKIIEKRQSVAFWCNPISGHATLYWYQQILGQGPKLLIQFQNNGVVDDSQLPKDRFSAERLKGVDSTLKIQPAKLEDSAVYLCASIPGTASYEQYFGPGTRLTVT.

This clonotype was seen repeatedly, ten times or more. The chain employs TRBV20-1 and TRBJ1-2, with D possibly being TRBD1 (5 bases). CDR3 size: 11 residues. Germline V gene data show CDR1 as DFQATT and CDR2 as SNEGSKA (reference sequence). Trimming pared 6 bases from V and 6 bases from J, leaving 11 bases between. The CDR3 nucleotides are TGCAGTGCCGGGACGAGCGATGGCTACACCTTC. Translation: CSAGTSDGYTF.

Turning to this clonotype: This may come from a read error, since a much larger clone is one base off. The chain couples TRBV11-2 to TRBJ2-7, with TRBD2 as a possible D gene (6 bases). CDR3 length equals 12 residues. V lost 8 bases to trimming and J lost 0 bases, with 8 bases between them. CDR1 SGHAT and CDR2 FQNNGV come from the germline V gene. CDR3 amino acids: CASRGFSYEQYF. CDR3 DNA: TGTGCCAGCCGGGGGTTCTCCTACGAGCAGTACTTC.

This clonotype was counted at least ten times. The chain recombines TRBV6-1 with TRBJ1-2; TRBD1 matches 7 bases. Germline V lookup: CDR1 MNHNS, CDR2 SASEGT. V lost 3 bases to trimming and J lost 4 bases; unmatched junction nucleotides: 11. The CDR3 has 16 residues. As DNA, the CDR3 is TGTGCCAGCAGTGACAGTCCCGGGACAGCTTTCTATGGCTACACCTTC. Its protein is CASSDSPGTAFYGYTF.

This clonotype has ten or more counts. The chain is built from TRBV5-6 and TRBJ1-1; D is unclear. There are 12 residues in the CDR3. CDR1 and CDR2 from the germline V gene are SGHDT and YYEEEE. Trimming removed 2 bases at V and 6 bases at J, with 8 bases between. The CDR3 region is CASSFGGAEAFF. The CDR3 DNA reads TGTGCCAGCAGCTTCGGTGGGGCTGAAGCTTTCTTT.